What follows describes a single T cell receptor (beta chain). Its antigen is not identified. The data originate from a study of Ad26.COV2.S vaccination and SARS-CoV-2 variants. Study details: Ad26.COV2.S, an intramuscular injection, was given once or twice 56 days apart.

Treatment described: roughly 19 received Ad26.COV2.S at low or high dose, single or two shots; about 5 received placebo; per-sample allocation not given. Sampling occurred on day 63 after the first vaccine or placebo injection. Whole-study results and caveats: Spike-specific TCR breadth ran higher among vaccine recipients than placebo recipients. Placebo recipients and vaccine recipients were similar in non-spike TCR breadth.

Germline CDR1 is LGHNA and CDR2 is YSLEER. This CDR3 is built from 13 residues. Deletions cut 5 bases from V and 9 bases from J, with 17 bases between. Clones were read by immunoSEQ multiplex PCR, and TCRdb kept only the in-frame ones, dropping some. In the table there are about 480,000 clones, 87% of which are singletons. Source: peripheral blood, taken in a trial of Ad26.COV2.S vaccine versus placebo. The TCR comes from a person aged 18-65 years who received the Ad26.COV2.S COVID-19 vaccine or a placebo. The V gene is TRBV4-3, the J gene TRBJ2-7; D not certain. This chain's CDR3 is CASSTYTGSGQYF. The DNA for the CDR3 is TGCGCCAGCAGCACTTATACGGGTAGTGGGCAGTACTTC.